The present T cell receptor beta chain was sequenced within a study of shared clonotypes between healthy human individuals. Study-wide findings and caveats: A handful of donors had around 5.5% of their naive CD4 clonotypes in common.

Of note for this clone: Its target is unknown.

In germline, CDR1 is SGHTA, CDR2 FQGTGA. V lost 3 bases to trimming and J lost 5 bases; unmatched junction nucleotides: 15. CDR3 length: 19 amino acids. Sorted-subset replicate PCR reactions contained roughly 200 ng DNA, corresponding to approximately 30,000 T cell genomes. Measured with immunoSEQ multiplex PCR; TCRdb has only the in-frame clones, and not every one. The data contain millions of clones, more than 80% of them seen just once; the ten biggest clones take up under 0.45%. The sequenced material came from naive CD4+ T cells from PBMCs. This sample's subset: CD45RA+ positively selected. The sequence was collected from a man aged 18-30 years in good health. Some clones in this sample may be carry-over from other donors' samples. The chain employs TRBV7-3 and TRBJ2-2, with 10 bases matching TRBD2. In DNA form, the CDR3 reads TGTGCCAGCAGCTTGCTAGCGGGAGAGAACGGGAGTGGGACCGGGGAGCTGTTTTTT. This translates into CASSLLAGENGSGTGELFF.